This TCR beta chain was observed in a study of OX40 agonist ivuxolimab in advanced cancers. Study at large: Patients received ivuxolimab, an agonistic anti-OX40 (CD134) antibody. Study findings and constraints: Low normalized clonal expansion also occurred in some nonresponding patients.

Sequencing was performed with immunoSEQ multiplex PCR; in TCRdb, only in-frame clones are kept and a portion is missing. The sample lists 90,000 to 100,000 clones; roughly 89% were seen once. CDR3 length: 13 residues. The V end was cut by 5 bases, the J end by 2 bases, with 8 bases between. From germline, CDR1 is LNHNV and CDR2 YYDKDF (reference sequence). Turning to this clone: Its antigen remains unidentified.

The V gene is TRBV15, the J gene TRBJ2-3; D gene uncertain. The sequence derives from an adult with an advanced solid tumor such as melanoma, head and neck, liver or kidney cancer. The material was CD4+ or CD8+ T cells sorted from blood, obtained in a trial of the OX40 agonist ivuxolimab. CDR3 loop: CATSGLLTDTQYF. CDR3 DNA: TGTGCCACCAGCGGGTTACTCACAGATACGCAGTATTTT.